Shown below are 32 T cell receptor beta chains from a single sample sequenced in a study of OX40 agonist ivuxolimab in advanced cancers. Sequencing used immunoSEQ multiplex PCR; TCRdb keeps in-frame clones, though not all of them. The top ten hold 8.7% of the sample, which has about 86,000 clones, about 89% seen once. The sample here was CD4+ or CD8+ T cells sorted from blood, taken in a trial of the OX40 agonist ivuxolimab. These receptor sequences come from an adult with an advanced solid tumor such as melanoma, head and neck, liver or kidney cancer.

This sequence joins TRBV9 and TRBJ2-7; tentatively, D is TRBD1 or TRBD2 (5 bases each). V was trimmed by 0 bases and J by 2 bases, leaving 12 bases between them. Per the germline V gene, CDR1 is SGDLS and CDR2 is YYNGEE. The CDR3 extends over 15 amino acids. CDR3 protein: CASSVGGGPPYEQYF. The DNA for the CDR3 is TGTGCCAGCAGCGTAGGTGGGGGTCCTCCCTACGAGCAGTACTTC.

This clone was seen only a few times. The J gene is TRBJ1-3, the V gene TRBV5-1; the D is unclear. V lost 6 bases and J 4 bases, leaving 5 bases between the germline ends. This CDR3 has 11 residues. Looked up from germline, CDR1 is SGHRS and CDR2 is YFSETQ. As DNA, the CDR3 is TGCGCCAGCACGACCGGAAACACCATATATTTT. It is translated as CASTTGNTIYF.

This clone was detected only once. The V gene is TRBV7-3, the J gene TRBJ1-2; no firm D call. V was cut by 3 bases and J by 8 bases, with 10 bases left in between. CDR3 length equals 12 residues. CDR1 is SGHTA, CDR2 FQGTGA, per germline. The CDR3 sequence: CASSFGSSGYTF. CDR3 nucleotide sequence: TGTGCCAGCAGCTTTGGGAGCAGCGGCTACACCTTC. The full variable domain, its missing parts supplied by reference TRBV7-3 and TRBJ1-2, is GAGVSQTPSNKVTEKGKYVELRCDPISGHTALYWYRQSLGQGPEFLIYFQGTGAADDSGLPNDRFFAVRPEGSVSTLKIQRTERGDSAVYLCASSFGSSGYTFGSGTRLTVV.

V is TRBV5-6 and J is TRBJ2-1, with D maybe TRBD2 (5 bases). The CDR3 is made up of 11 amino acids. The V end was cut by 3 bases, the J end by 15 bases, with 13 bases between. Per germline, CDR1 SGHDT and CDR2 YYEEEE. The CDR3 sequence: CASSSGETPFF. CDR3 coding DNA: TGTGCCAGCAGCTCCGGGGAGACTCCGTTCTTC.

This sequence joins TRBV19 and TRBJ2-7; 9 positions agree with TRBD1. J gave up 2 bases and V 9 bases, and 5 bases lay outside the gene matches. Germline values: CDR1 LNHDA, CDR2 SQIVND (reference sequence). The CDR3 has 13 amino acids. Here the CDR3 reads CASSTGGPYEQYF. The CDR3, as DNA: TGTGCCAGCTCTACAGGGGGCCCCTACGAGCAGTACTTC. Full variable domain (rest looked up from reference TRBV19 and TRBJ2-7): DGGITQSPKYLFRKEGQNVTLSCEQNLNHDAMYWYRQDPGQGLRLIYYSQIVNDFQKGDIAEGYSVSREKKESFPLTVTSAQKNPTAFYLCASSTGGPYEQYFGPGTRLTVT.

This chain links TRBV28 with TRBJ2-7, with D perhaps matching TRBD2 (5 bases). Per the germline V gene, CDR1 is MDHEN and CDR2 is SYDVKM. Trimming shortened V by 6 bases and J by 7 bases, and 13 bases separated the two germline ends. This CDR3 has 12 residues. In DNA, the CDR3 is TGTGCCAGCAGGGACTTTCAGAGGGAGCAGTACTTC. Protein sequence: CASRDFQREQYF.

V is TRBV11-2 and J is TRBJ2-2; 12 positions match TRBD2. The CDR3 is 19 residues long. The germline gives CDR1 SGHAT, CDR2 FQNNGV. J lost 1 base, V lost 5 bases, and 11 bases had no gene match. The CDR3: CASSTLPGLAGLNTGELFF. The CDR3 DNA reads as TGTGCCAGCAGCACCCTCCCGGGACTAGCGGGCCTGAACACCGGGGAGCTGTTTTTT.

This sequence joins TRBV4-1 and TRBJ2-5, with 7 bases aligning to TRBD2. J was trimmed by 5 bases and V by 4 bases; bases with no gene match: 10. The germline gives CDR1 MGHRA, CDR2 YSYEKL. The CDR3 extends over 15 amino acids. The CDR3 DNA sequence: TGCGCCAGCAGCCGGGCTGATGGGGGGGAGGAGACCCAGTACTTC. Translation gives CASSRADGGEETQYF.

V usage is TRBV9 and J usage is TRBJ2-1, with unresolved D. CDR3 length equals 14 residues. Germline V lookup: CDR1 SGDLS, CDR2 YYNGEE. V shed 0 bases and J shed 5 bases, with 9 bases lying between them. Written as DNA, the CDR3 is TGTGCCAGCAGCGTAGAAAGTATGGACAATGAGCAGTTCTTC. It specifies CASSVESMDNEQFF.

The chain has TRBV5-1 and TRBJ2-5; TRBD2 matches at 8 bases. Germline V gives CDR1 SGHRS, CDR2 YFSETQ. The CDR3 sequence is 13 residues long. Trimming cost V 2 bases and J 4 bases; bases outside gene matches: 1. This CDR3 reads CASSFTSGETQYF. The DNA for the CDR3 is TGCGCCAGCAGCTTCACTAGCGGAGAGACCCAGTACTTC.

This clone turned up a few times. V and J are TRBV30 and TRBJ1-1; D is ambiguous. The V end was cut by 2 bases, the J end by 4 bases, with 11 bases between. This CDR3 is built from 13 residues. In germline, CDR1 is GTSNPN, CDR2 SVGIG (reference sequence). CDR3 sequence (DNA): TGTGCCTGGAGTCCAAGGTTTGGCACTGAAGCTTTCTTT. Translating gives CAWSPRFGTEAFF.

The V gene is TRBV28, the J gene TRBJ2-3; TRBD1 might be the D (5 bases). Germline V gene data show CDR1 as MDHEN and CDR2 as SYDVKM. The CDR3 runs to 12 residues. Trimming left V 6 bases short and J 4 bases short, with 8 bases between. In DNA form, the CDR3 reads TGTGCCAGCAGGCAGGGTTCAGATACGCAGTATTTT. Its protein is CASRQGSDTQYF.

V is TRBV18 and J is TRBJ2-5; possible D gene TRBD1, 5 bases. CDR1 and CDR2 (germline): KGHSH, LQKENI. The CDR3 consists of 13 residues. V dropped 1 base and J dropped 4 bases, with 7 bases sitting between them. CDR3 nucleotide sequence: TGTGCCAGCTCACCACAGGGGTTAGAGACCCAGTACTTC. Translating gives CASSPQGLETQYF. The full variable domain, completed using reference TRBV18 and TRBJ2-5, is NAGVMQNPRHLVRRRGQEARLRCSPMKGHSHVYWYRQLPEEGLKFMVYLQKENIIDESGMPKERFSAEFPKEGPSILRIQQVVRGDSAAYFCASSPQGLETQYFGPGTRLLVL.

DNA for the CDR3: TGTGCCAGCAGCTTAAGCCAGGGCCGCGAGCAGTACTTC. It specifies CASSLSQGREQYF. J is TRBJ2-7 and V is TRBV7-3; tentatively, D is TRBD1 (5 bases). This CDR3 has 13 residues. V was clipped by 1 base and J by 6 bases, with 10 bases between them. Germline values: CDR1 SGHTA, CDR2 FQGTGA.

The CDR3, as DNA: TGTGCCAGCAGCTTAGCGGCTAGCGGAAAACAAGTAGAGACCCAGTACTTC. Encoded protein: CASSLAASGKQVETQYF. This chain links TRBV13 with TRBJ2-5; 7 nucleotides match TRBD2. The CDR3 length is 17 residues. V shed 1 base and J 4 bases; nucleotides not matched to a gene: 12. From germline, CDR1 is PRHDT and CDR2 FYEKMQ (reference sequence).

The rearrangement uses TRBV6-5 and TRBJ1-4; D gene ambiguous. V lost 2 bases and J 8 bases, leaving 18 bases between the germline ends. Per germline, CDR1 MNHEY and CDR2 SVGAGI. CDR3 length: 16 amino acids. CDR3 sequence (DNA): TGTGCCAGCAGTTACGATGGGGATTTTAGGCGAGAAAAACTGTTTTTT. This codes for CASSYDGDFRREKLFF.

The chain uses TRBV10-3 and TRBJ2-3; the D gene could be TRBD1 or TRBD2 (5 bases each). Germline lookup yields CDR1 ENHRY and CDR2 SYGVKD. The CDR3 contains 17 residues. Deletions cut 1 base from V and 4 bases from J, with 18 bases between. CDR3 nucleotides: TGTGCCATCAGTGAGTGGGGGAGCCCTTCATCCCCAGATACGCAGTATTTT. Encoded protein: CAISEWGSPSSPDTQYF.

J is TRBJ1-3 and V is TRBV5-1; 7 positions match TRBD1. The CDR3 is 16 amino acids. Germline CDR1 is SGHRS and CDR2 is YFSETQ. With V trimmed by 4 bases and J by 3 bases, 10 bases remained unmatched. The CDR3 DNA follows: TGCGCCAGCAGCCCAGAGGGGGCCGTAGGTGGAAACACCATATATTTT. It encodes CASSPEGAVGGNTIYF.

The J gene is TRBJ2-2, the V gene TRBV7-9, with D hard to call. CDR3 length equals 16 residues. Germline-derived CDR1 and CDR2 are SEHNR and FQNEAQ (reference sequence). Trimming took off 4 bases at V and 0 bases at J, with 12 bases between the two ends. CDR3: CASSSPVQSNTGELFF. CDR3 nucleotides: TGTGCCAGCAGCTCCCCTGTCCAATCGAACACCGGGGAGCTGTTTTTT.

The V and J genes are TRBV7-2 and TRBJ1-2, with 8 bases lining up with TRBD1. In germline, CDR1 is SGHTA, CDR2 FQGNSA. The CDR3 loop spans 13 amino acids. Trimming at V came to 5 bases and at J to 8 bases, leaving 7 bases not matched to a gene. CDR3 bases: TGTGCCAGCAGCCTGGGACAGGTCCCGGGCTACACCTTC. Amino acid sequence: CASSLGQVPGYTF.

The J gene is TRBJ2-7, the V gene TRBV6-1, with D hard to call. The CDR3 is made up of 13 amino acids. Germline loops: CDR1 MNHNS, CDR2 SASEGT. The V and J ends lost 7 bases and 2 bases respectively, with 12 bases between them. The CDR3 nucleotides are TGTGCCAGCACCAACAACTCTCCCTACGAGCAGTACTTC. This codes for CASTNNSPYEQYF.

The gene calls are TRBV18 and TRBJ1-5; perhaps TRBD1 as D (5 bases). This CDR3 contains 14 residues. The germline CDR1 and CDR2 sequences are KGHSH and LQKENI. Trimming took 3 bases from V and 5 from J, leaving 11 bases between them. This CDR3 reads CASSPGAGHQPQHF. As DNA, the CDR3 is TGTGCCAGCTCACCCGGGGCAGGTCATCAGCCCCAGCATTTT. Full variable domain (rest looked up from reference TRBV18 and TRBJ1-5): NAGVMQNPRHLVRRRGQEARLRCSPMKGHSHVYWYRQLPEEGLKFMVYLQKENIIDESGMPKERFSAEFPKEGPSILRIQQVVRGDSAAYFCASSPGAGHQPQHFGDGTRLSIL.

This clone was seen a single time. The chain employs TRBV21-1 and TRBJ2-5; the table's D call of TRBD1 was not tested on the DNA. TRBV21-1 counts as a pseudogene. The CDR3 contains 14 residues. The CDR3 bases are TGTGCCAGCAGCGCAAGGGGGCTTAGAGAGACCCAGTACTTC. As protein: CASSARGLRETQYF.

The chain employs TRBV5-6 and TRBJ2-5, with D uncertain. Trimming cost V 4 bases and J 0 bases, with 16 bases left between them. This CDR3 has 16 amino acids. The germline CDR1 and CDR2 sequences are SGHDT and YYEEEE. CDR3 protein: CASSKNSQTYQETQYF. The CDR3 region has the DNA TGTGCCAGCAGCAAAAATAGCCAGACGTACCAAGAGACCCAGTACTTC.

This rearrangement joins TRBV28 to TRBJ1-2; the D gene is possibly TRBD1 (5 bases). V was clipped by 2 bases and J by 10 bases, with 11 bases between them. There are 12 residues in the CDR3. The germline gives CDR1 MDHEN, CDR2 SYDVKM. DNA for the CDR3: TGTGCCAGCAGTTTAGATAGCAGGGTCTACACCTTC. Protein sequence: CASSLDSRVYTF.

For the CDR3, the DNA is TGCGCCAGCAGTCTGTGGACAGTGCTTGGAGAGCAGTACTTC. It specifies CASSLWTVLGEQYF. The chain employs TRBV5-1 and TRBJ2-7; maybe TRBD1 (6 bases). This CDR3 contains 14 residues. Germline CDR1 SGHRS, CDR2 YFSETQ. The V end was cut by 5 bases, the J end by 7 bases, with 19 bases between.

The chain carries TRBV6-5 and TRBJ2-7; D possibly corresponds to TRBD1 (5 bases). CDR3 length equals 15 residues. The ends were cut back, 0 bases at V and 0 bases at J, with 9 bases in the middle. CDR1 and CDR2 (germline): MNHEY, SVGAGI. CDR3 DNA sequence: TGTGCCAGCAGTTACTCCGGCAGGGACTCCTACGAGCAGTACTTC. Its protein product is CASSYSGRDSYEQYF.

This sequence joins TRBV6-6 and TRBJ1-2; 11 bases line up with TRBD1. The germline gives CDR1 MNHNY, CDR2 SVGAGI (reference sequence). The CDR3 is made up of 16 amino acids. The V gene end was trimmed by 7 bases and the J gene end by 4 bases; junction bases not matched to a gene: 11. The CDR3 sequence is CASTTQPDRGLYGYTF. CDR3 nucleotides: TGTGCCAGCACTACACAACCGGACAGGGGGCTCTATGGCTACACCTTC.

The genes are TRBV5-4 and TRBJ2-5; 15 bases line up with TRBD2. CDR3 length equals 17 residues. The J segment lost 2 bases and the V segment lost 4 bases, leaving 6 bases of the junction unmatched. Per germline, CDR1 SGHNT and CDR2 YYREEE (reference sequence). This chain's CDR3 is CASSQGLAGGWQETQYF. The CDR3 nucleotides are TGTGCCAGCAGCCAGGGACTAGCGGGAGGTTGGCAAGAGACCCAGTACTTC.

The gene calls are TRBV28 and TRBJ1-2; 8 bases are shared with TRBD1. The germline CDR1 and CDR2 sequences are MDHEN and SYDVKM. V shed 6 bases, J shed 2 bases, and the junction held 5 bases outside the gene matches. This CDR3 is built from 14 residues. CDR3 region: CASSSGGSNYGYTF. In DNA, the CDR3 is TGTGCCAGCAGCTCAGGGGGCAGCAACTATGGCTACACCTTC.

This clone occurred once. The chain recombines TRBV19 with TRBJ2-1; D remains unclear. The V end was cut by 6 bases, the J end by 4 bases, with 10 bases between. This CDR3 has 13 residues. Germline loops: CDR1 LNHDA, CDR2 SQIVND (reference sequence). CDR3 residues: CASRQDGYNEQFF. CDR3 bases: TGTGCCAGTAGACAAGACGGGTACAATGAGCAGTTCTTC.

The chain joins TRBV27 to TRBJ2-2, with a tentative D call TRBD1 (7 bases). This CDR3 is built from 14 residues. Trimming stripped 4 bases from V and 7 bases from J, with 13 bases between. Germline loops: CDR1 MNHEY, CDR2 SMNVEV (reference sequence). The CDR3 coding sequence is TGTGCCAGCAGTTCCTACAGGGGAGGCGGGGAGCTGTTTTTT. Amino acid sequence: CASSSYRGGGELFF.